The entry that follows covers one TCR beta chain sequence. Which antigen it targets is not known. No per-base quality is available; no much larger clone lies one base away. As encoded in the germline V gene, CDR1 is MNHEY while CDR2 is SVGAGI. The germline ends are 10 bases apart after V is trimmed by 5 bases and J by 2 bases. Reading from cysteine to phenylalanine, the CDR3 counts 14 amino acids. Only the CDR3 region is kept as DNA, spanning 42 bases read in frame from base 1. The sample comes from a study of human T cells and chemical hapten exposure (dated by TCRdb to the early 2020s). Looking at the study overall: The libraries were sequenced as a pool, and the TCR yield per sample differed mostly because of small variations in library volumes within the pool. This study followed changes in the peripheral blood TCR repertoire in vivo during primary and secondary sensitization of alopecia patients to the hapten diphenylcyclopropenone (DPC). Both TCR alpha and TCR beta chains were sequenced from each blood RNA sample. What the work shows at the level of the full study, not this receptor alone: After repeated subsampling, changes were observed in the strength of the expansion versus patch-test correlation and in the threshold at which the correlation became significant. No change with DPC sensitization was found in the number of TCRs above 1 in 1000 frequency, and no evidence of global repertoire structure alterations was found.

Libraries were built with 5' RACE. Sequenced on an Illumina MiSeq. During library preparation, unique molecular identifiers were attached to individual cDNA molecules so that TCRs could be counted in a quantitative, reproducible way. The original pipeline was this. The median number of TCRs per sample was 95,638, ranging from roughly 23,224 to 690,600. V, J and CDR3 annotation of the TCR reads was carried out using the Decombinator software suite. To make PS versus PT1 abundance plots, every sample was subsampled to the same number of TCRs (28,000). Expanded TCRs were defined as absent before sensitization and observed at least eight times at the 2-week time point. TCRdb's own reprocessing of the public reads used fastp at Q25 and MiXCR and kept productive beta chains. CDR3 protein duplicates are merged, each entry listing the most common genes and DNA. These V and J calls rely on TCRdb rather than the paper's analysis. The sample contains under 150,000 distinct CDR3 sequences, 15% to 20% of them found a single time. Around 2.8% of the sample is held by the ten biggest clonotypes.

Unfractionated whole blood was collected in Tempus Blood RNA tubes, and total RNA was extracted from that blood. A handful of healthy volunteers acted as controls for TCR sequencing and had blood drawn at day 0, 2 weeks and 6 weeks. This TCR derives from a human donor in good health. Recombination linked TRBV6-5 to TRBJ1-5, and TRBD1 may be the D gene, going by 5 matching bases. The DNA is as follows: TGTGCCAGCAGTGCCGACAGAGGCAATCAGCCCCAGCATTTT. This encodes CASSADRGNQPQHF.